These T cell receptor beta chains were read from a single sample in a study of T cell responses to AZD1222 COVID-19 vaccine. Data came from immunoSEQ multiplex PCR; TCRdb stores just in-frame clones and leaves some out. This sample yields roughly 60,000 clones, of which 80% to 90% are seen a single time; around 5% belongs to the top ten. This specimen was peripheral blood, taken on day 0 of AZD1222 vaccination. The receptors here all came from an adult in good health. Each CDR3 is given with its conserved first and last residue. The order of the fields is D gene, V gene, clone size, CDR3 length, J gene, CDR3 DNA, CDR3 protein. D genes are given only for firm matches. Only some rows state a clone size, as once, few, many or a class for expanded clones.

NA,TRBV6-5,few,16,TRBJ1-1,TGTGCCAGCAGTTACGAGAGGGCCCCTGGGAACACTGAAGCTTTCTTT,CASSYERAPGNTEAFF
TRBD1,TRBV3-1/TRBV3-2,NA,14,TRBJ2-7,TGTGCCAGCAGCCAAGACGACAGGGGGTTCGAGCAGTACTTC,CASSQDDRGFEQYF
NA,TRBV3-1/TRBV3-2,NA,13,TRBJ2-5,TGTGCCAGCAGCCCGGGACAAACAGAGACCCAGTACTTC,CASSPGQTETQYF
NA,TRBV29-1,NA,13,TRBJ2-1,TGCAGCGTTAATCCTATCCGGGACGGCGACGGGGTCTTC,CSVNPIRDGDGVF
NA,TRBV5-1,NA,15,TRBJ1-2,TGCGCCAGCAGCCCCCTTCGGCAGGTCGAGGATGGCTACACCTTC,CASSPLRQVEDGYTF
NA,TRBV30,NA,14,TRBJ1-6,TGTGCCTGGAGTGCAGCCAGCAATAATTCACCCCTCCACTTT,CAWSAASNNSPLHF
TRBD1,TRBV5-1,NA,15,TRBJ1-5,TGCGCCAGCAGCGCCGGGACAGACCAAAATCAGCCCCAGCATTTT,CASSAGTDQNQPQHF
NA,TRBV2,once,15,TRBJ1-5,TGTGCCAGCAGAGCCAGGGAAGGGAGCAATCAGCCCCAGCATTTT,CASRAREGSNQPQHF
NA,TRBV19,NA,13,TRBJ1-2,TGTGCCAGTAGCGTGACGGGGGGTGATGGCTACACCTTC,CASSVTGGDGYTF
NA,TRBV18,NA,14,TRBJ1-1,TGTGCCAGCTCACCGTCCGCGGTCGCTACTGAAGCTTTCTTT,CASSPSAVATEAFF
NA,TRBV6-1,NA,12,TRBJ2-1,TGTGCCAGCAGTGAAGGCTACAATGAGCAGTTCTTC,CASSEGYNEQFF
TRBD2,TRBV10-3,NA,14,TRBJ2-5,TGTGCCATCAGGGGCGGGGGAGGAGAGGAGACCCAGTACTTC,CAIRGGGGEETQYF
TRBD1,TRBV10-3,NA,13,TRBJ1-2,TGTGCCATCAGTGAGAATCAGGGGGGAGGCTACACCTTC,CAISENQGGGYTF
TRBD1,TRBV12-5,NA,12,TRBJ1-2,TGTGCTAGTGGTCGGGACAGCTATGGCTACACCTTC,CASGRDSYGYTF
NA,TRBV11-3,NA,17,TRBJ1-5,TGTGCCAGCAGCTCAATACAGGACCCCTTCCACAATCAGCCCCAGCATTTT,CASSSIQDPFHNQPQHF
NA,TRBV5-6,NA,16,TRBJ1-2,TGTGCCAGCAGCTTGGGCGGGACACCGGTGGTAAGGAGCTACACCTTC,CASSLGGTPVVRSYTF
NA,TRBV29-1,once,13,TRBJ2-3,TGCAGCGCCGCCCTGGCTCCGACAGATACGCAGTATTTT,CSAALAPTDTQYF
TRBD2,TRBV27,NA,17,TRBJ2-1,TGTGCCAGCAGCTCCCCAGGGGAGCGGGGGGCCTACAATGAGCAGTTCTTC,CASSSPGERGAYNEQFF
NA,TRBV5-1,NA,14,TRBJ1-2,TGCGCCAGCAGCTTGGGGGGAGGTCTGTATGGCTACACCTTC,CASSLGGGLYGYTF
NA,TRBV19,NA,12,TRBJ1-1,TGTGCCAGTCATGGGGGGAACACTGAAGCTTTCTTT,CASHGGNTEAFF
NA,TRBV28,NA,16,TRBJ2-3,TGTGCCAGCAGTTTATGGGGGGATACTAGCACAGATACGCAGTATTTT,CASSLWGDTSTDTQYF
TRBD2,TRBV7-9,NA,15,TRBJ2-5,TGTGCCAGCAGTGGACTAGCGGGGGACAAAAAGACCCAGTACTTC,CASSGLAGDKKTQYF
NA,TRBV4-1,few,16,TRBJ1-6,TGCGCCAGCAGCCAAGAACCTAGCTCCTATAATTCACCCCTCCACTTT,CASSQEPSSYNSPLHF
NA,TRBV19,NA,14,TRBJ1-1,TGTGCCAGTAGTGCCCCTGGCGTGAACACTGAAGCTTTCTTT,CASSAPGVNTEAFF
TRBD1,TRBV2,NA,17,TRBJ1-4,TGTGCCAGCAGCGCCCGGACAGGGATAGCGACTAATGAAAAACTGTTTTTT,CASSARTGIATNEKLFF
TRBD2,TRBV11-2,NA,15,TRBJ2-1,TGTGCCAGCAGCTCCTCTAGCGGGGCCTACAATGAGCAGTTCTTC,CASSSSSGAYNEQFF
NA,TRBV4-1,once,14,TRBJ1-2,TGCGCCAGCAGCCAAGAGTGGGACGGCTATGGCTACACCTTC,CASSQEWDGYGYTF
NA,TRBV18,NA,14,TRBJ1-5,TGTGCCAGCTCTACAGGGAACGGCAATCAGCCCCAGCATTTT,CASSTGNGNQPQHF
TRBD1,TRBV6-6,NA,18,TRBJ1-5,TGTGCCAGCAGTCAATACGGGACCGGGACAGGCGGCAATCAGCCCCAGCATTTT,CASSQYGTGTGGNQPQHF
NA,TRBV15,NA,13,TRBJ1-3,TGTGCCACCAGCAGCTCGTGGGGTAACACCATATATTTT,CATSSSWGNTIYF
NA,TRBV7-9,NA,15,TRBJ2-5,TGTGCCAGCAGCGAGGGGGGCCTAGGGAGGGAGACCCAGTACTTC,CASSEGGLGRETQYF
NA,TRBV5-1,NA,16,TRBJ1-4,TGCGCCAGCAGCTTGGGCCGGACAAGGATAAATGAAAAACTGTTTTTT,CASSLGRTRINEKLFF
TRBD1,TRBV2,NA,13,TRBJ1-5,TGTGCCAGCAGAGGACAGGGTGGTCAGCCCCAGCATTTT,CASRGQGGQPQHF
NA,TRBV19,NA,15,TRBJ2-1,TGTGCCAGTAGCCTCTTTAGCGCGGGGAGTAATGAGCAGTTCTTC,CASSLFSAGSNEQFF
TRBD1,TRBV7-2,NA,15,TRBJ1-6,TGTGCCAGCAGCTTAGGGGGGACAGCTAATTCACCCCTCCACTTT,CASSLGGTANSPLHF
NA,TRBV12-5,NA,18,TRBJ2-6,TGTGCTAGTGGTTTGCCGGGGGTGAGCAGCTCTGGGGCCAACGTCCTGACTTTC,CASGLPGVSSSGANVLTF
NA,TRBV5-1,NA,12,TRBJ1-1,TGCGCCAGCAGCGAGGTGAACACTGAAGCTTTCTTT,CASSEVNTEAFF
TRBD1,TRBV19,NA,13,TRBJ2-7,TGTGCCAGTAGACCCGGGACAGGGGACGAGCAGTACTTC,CASRPGTGDEQYF
NA,TRBV7-9,NA,16,TRBJ2-1,TGTGCCAGCAGCTCGCGTGGGGGGGCATCATACAATGAGCAGTTCTTC,CASSSRGGASYNEQFF
TRBD2,TRBV25-1,once,15,TRBJ2-1,TGTGCCAGCAGTCAAGGACTAGCGGGGTTAAATGAGCAGTTCTTC,CASSQGLAGLNEQFF